The 5 T cell receptor beta chains presented below share a single source sample, sequenced in a study of T-cell memory formation after mild COVID-19. MiXCR, applied by TCRdb to the 5' RACE reads, yields one record per CDR3 protein. Of hundreds of thousands of distinct CDR3 sequences listed, about 20% are singletons. The sample comprised PBMCs or a T cell subset sorted from them (not recorded which). The receptors derive from an adult woman who had mild COVID-19 (a few samples of this study predate the infection). Cell type and time point are not known.

A word on this clonotype: Germline is not matched at one junction end, which may reflect a read error. CDR3 residues: CASSTGQGGRRYNEKFF. The DNA of the CDR3 is TGTGCCAGCAGTACCGGACAGGGGGGCCGGCGTTACAATGAGAAGTTCTTC. The chain combines TRBV12-3 or TRBV12-4 with TRBJ2-1; 10 bases fit TRBD1. The length of the CDR3 is 17 residues.

This clonotype was seen more than once but under ten times. The chain uses TRBV29-1 and TRBJ2-2, with D hard to call. The length of the CDR3 is 14 residues. Germline V gene sequence: CDR1 SQVTM, CDR2 ANQGSEA. The germline V and J ends were trimmed by 5 bases and 5 bases, with 15 bases remaining between them. This CDR3 reads CSVQPGGVTGELFF. CDR3 coding DNA: TGCAGCGTTCAACCGGGCGGAGTGACCGGGGAGCTGTTTTTT.

In its sample, this clonotype was seen many times. The V and J genes are TRBV5-5 and TRBJ1-2; TRBD1 matches at 7 bases. This CDR3 contains 15 residues. Trimming took 3 bases from V and 8 from J; bases not matched to a gene: 13. Germline V lookup: CDR1 SGHKS, CDR2 YYEKEE (reference sequence). In nucleotides, the CDR3 is TGTGCCAGCAGCTGGCCTGGACAGGCTGGCGTCGGCTACACCTTC. It translates to CASSWPGQAGVGYTF.

The V call is TRBV6-2 or TRBV6-3, the J call TRBJ2-3, with a possible D match to TRBD1 (5 bases). V was trimmed by 6 bases and J by 6 bases, leaving 13 bases between them. CDR1 and CDR2 from the germline V gene are MNHEY and SVGEGT. The CDR3 spans 13 residues. The CDR3 reads CASRRRGADTQYF. The CDR3 DNA is TGTGCCAGCAGGAGAAGGGGCGCCGATACGCAGTATTTT.

This clonotype was seen a handful of times. CDR3 in DNA: TGTGCCAGCAGTTACCGGGCCGATTACTATGGCTACACCTTC. This sequence encodes CASSYRADYYGYTF. V and J are TRBV6-5 and TRBJ1-2; D is ambiguous. Germline CDR1 and CDR2: MNHEY and SVGAGI. Trimming stripped 2 bases from V and 3 bases from J, with 10 bases between. The CDR3 runs 14 residues.